The T cell receptor beta chain described here comes from a study of OX40 agonist ivuxolimab in advanced cancers. Across the study: As their treatment, patients were administered ivuxolimab, an agonistic anti-OX40 (CD134) antibody. Subjects had a mean age of roughly 60 years, with a range of 23 to 79; about 83% were male.

Clones were sequenced by immunoSEQ multiplex PCR, and TCRdb holds only the in-frame ones, with some missing. The table includes 45,000 to 65,000 clones, about nine tenths detected once. Study-level points and caveats: CD8+ T cells (on average) carried more expanded clones than CD4+ T cells.

Points on this clone: Its antigen is unidentified.

At cycle 4 day 1, cycle 7 day 1, and baseline, blood was sampled. Germline V gene lookup returns CDR1 MNHEY and CDR2 SVGAGI. V was cut by 5 bases and J by 5 bases, with 12 bases left in between. The CDR3 contains 13 residues. The clonotype originates from an adult with an advanced solid tumor such as melanoma, head and neck, liver or kidney cancer. This chain connects TRBV6-5 to TRBJ1-1, with D perhaps TRBD1 (5 bases). This material consisted of CD4+ or CD8+ T cells sorted from blood, taken in a trial of the OX40 agonist ivuxolimab. CDR3 in amino acids: CASSLDSRTEAFF. CDR3 nucleotides: TGTGCCAGCAGTCTCGACAGTAGGACTGAAGCTTTCTTT.